This section outlines one T cell receptor beta chain sequence together with its context. Its antigen specificity is not known. There are no base qualities to consult, and no much larger clone falls within one base. Reading the germline V gene gives CDR1 MNHNS and CDR2 SASEGT. Relative to germline, V is 3 bases shorter and J is 11 bases shorter, with 13 bases between their ends. Including the terminal cysteine and phenylalanine, the CDR3 comprises 12 residues. The DNA shown is the 36-base CDR3, in frame from base 1. The sample belongs to a study of blood T cell repertoires in COVID-19 (dated by TCRdb to 2018 to 2020). Turning to the overall study: Collaborator samples came from the United States, Italy and Spain and covered acute and convalescent phases of COVID-19. The material from the prospective study consisted of cDNA or gDNA derived from T cells, B-cell-depleted T cells, or PBMCs. Where available, HLA class I and class II types were taken from metadata supplied by the sample provider and were not determined by assay-based typing. The dataset comprised deeply sampled blood TCRbeta repertoires from subjects exposed to, actively infected with, or recovered from COVID-19. The repertoires were released in a freely available public database intended as a resource for research on the immune response to SARS-CoV-2. The sample metadata nearly always contained a de-identified subject ID, COVID-19 status, age in years and sex. Samples came from the ongoing ImmuneRACE study (first 160 participants) plus 1,254 subjects from 6 global collaborators.

Each collaborating institution followed its own protocols to collect whole blood in K2EDTA tubes. For TCRbeta analysis, collaborators shipped samples as frozen whole blood, isolated PBMCs, or DNA extracted from either of those sample types. What the study reported, not specific to this receptor: How much clinical and demographic metadata was included differed by source and by participant, and the metadata was provided uncurated.

TCRbeta CDR3 regions were amplified from genomic DNA using the immunoSEQ Assay, a bias-controlled multiplex PCR. Per the source publication's procedure: Within the assay, amplification of reference gene primers was used to estimate how many nucleated cells each sample contained. To quantify the absolute abundance of each unique TCRbeta CDR3 rearrangement, sequence reads were collapsed and filtered. Productive Simpson clonality was computed per sample as the square root of Simpson's diversity index over productive rearrangements. TCRdb took over this immuneACCESS table, retaining in-frame rearrangements with V and J assigned. Such tables are incomplete; in checked studies, under half of the missing clones stem from an unresolved V gene, and the remainder is unexplained. The V and J calls and clone size are taken from that table; D and trimming were inferred from the DNA. This sample comprises more than 150,000 clones, 70% to 85% of them detected only once. 9.8% of the sample goes to the ten largest clones.

This TCR was sampled from a woman at least 80 years old with acute or convalescent COVID-19. Here the chain combines TRBV6-1 and TRBJ1-1; the D region possibly corresponds to TRBD1 (5 bases align). Sequencing used peripheral blood. In nucleotides, the sequence is TGTGCCAGCAGTGAGTTTCAGGGCAGGGCTTTCTTT. Its protein product is CASSEFQGRAFF.